This TCR beta chain is from a study of T cell repertoires in cytomegalovirus infection. Across the study: Based on public TCR beta signatures, there were indications of CMV infection and of a matching HLA type.

TCRdb re-analysed the reads in MiXCR, keeping a single row per CDR3 protein. Among 630,000 or so distinct CDR3 sequences listed, 24% were seen once. Notes on this clonotype: Its antigen is not known.

General study results and limits: Cumulated frequencies of public TCR beta families served to identify carriers of CMV plus the relevant HLA. There were HLA-C-restricted CMV-specific TCR beta clonotypes dominating the ex vivo response.

Material: CD8+ T cells from PBMCs. This clonotype was sampled from a human donor in good health (CMV status not recorded). Some clones in this sample may be carry-over from other donors' samples.

CDR3: CASSYTPGEQYV. CDR3 bases: TGTGCCAGCAGTTACACCCCCGGGGAGCAGTACGTC. V gene TRBV6-2 or TRBV6-3 combines with J gene TRBJ2-7; D gene unclear. The CDR3 totals 12 residues. Per the germline V gene, CDR1 is MNHEY and CDR2 is SVGEGT. V was cut by 2 bases and J by 7 bases, with 9 bases left in between.